This TCR beta chain appears in the sequencing data of a study of cytomegalovirus exposure and HLA in healthy donors (TCRdb year 2017). Study-wide context: An earlier analysis of 587 of the donors reported more than 250 Gb of sequence data and 100 million to 140 million unique TCR beta sequences from some 180 million T cells. Approximately 310 gigabases of sequencing data and approximately 93 million unique TCR sequences were included in an early release covering about 600 HLA-typed donors. The genetic ancestry cluster associated with self-reported Caucasian donors included roughly four fifths of the approximately 430 genotyped donors. The study aimed to test whether cataloging public T cell receptors could reveal signatures of past pathogen exposure. Using immunosequencing, the study profiled T cell repertoires from around 680 subjects and related those repertoires to cytomegalovirus serostatus. Besides the first cohort of about 730 subjects, a separate validation cohort made up of over 100 different subjects was used. To predict cytomegalovirus infection status, the study combined high-throughput TCR immunosequencing, statistical association of individual TCRs with disease status, and machine learning. A later analysis re-examined previously published TCR beta repertoires from more than 600 donors and added high-resolution HLA genotyping to investigate patterns of TCR occurrence. Rather than drawing on any new phenotypic data, the later analysis identified candidate immune exposures from TCR beta sequences and the way those sequences occurred across donors. An earlier analysis of 587 of the donors applied high-throughput TCR beta sequencing to assess whether each TCR beta V gene segment acted as functional or pseudogenic. Donor age, sex, ethnicity and CMV serostatus were collected together with the repertoire data. In a later genetic analysis, genome-wide SNP genotypes for about 65% of the roughly 700 donors were used, and that subset was treated as a discovery cohort. Every repertoire in the discovery cohort had been generated on one and the same sequencing platform. Both class I and class II loci were covered by HLA typing, at four-digit resolution. Typing coverage differed by locus: A, B, C, DRB1 and DQB1 were typed in roughly 629-630 donors, DQA1 in 500 to 550, DPA1 in 600 to 610, and DPB1 in 400 to 490. About 5 DR-DQ haplotypes were handled as single units for association and clustering, since linkage in the cohort was strong. Across approximately 420 genotyped donors of the cohort, an average of about 200,000 unique TCR beta nucleotide sequences per donor were sequenced, and 15% to 20% of those sequences were non-productive.

Measured from the cysteine to the phenylalanine, the CDR3 is 15 residues long. Only CDR3 DNA is held: 45 bases, read in frame from base 1. Trimming removed 7 bases from V and 4 bases from J, leaving 20 bases between the germline ends. For CDR1 and CDR2, the germline V gene lists MDHEN and SYDVKM. The cohort consisted of 600 to 750 healthy bone marrow donors. At the time of sampling, every cohort member was nominally healthy, though immune exposures that went unrecorded were likely present. The donor was CMV seronegative and belonged to the group of 320 or so seronegative cohort members. A peripheral blood sample was collected from each donor, and TCR beta sequencing was performed on peripheral blood mononuclear cells. The Qiagen DNeasy Blood Extraction Kit was used to extract genomic DNA from the blood cell samples. For this clone: Its antigen is unknown. Base qualities are missing; no much larger clone stands one base away.

The library was built by means of the immunoSEQ multiplex PCR assay. For the multiplex PCR, a mixture combining 60 forward primers for TCR Vbeta segments and 13 reverse primers for TCR Jbeta segments was used. Amplification of the CDR3 region of rearranged TCR beta genes was performed with a multiplex PCR assay on genomic DNA. Amplified TCR beta libraries were sequenced as 87-base-pair reads on the Illumina HiSeq System. The original methods were these. A later analysis counted approximately 76 million unique TCR beta chains across the roughly 700 repertoires, and approximately 11 million of these chains were shared by at least two donors. To remove PCR and sequencing errors, raw reads were error-corrected and collapsed into unique sequences using a nearest-neighbor algorithm that merged closely related sequences. To assign V, D and J gene segments, CDR3 sequences were aligned to IMGT reference sequences. For a sequence to be retained, a match of at least six nucleotides to both a V gene segment and a J gene segment was required. A rearrangement was called productive if the CDR3 had no stop codons and remained in frame with V and J, and every other rearrangement was called non-productive. Following IMGT convention, CDR3 was defined as the stretch from the second conserved V-encoded cysteine up to the conserved J-encoded phenylalanine. The earlier analysis of more than 450 of the donors excluded sequences that lacked an unambiguous match to a single V gene segment. In an earlier analysis of roughly 600 of the donors, a V segment was called functional when productive rearrangements were above 56.7%, and segregating when the standard deviation between donors exceeded 5%. A statistical classification framework was developed to diagnose cytomegalovirus status using the catalog of TCR beta chain sequences. A later analysis assigned V and J genes by comparing TCR nucleotide sequences with IMGT/GENE-DB human TR gene sequences. The TCRdist pipeline was used in a later analysis to assign CDR3 sequences and most-parsimonious VDJ recombination scenarios. In a later analysis, every TCR beta chain was defined by the combination of its CDR3 amino acid sequence and its V-gene family, and reads without a unique V-gene family were dropped. To address suspected cross-contamination and a sequencing artifact, a later analysis removed over 500 highly shared, low-generation-probability nucleotide sequences. In a later analysis, a clonal expansion index for each public chain was calculated from normalized within-repertoire ranks of inferred template counts. In a later analysis, generation probabilities were computed with a VDJ recombination model fitted to out-of-frame rearrangements, and the resulting probabilities were checked against IGoR. In a later analysis, TCR-TCR, TCR-HLA and TCR-CMV co-occurrence was scored with hypergeometric tests, and a repertoire-size bias correction was applied to TCR pairs. In a later analysis, false discovery rates were estimated by permuting HLA or CMV assignments 20 times. A later analysis grouped co-occurring TCRs with DBSCAN, adding TCRdist sequence similarity when clustering within HLA-allele-positive subsets. For co-occurrence clustering, repertoires with fewer than 30,000 or more than 120,000 public chains were excluded, along with roughly 5 repertoires with anomalous nucleotide sharing. What TCRdb holds here is the immuneACCESS table cut down to in-frame rearrangements. Part of the clones is not present; checked against another copy, under half of the missing clones reflect an unresolved V gene, and the others are unexplained. The D gene and trimming were derived from the DNA, and the V and J assignments and clone size from that table. The sample table records some 120,000 clones; less than 85% of these occur just once. Of the sample, 1% falls within the top ten clones.

Results and caveats for the whole study, not just this receptor: Specific HLA alleles were associated with 15,000 to 20,000 TCR beta sequences at a false discovery rate of 0.05 in a later analysis. A further reported finding was that TCR beta sequences accurately predicted the HLA-A and HLA-B alleles for most subjects in the first cohort. A few of the identified cytomegalovirus-associated TCR beta chains were confirmed in vitro to be specific for cytomegalovirus antigens. Compared with the roughly 700-donor mean, donors in an Asian-associated ancestry cluster had fewer N-insertions in productive TCRs, according to a later genetic analysis. Because some donors lacked HLA typing at each locus, the association tests relied only on the typed subset. An earlier analysis of approximately 570 of the donors showed that most TCR beta V segments appeared in productive rearrangements either about 90% or about 30% of the time, which broadly matched IMGT annotations. The study gave a list of over 150 TCR beta chains associated with cytomegalovirus. This cohort had only TCR beta chains sequenced, and the lack of alpha or paired-chain data limited which features could be detected. The authors suggested that the approach could potentially be generalized to other disease states and immunological phenotypes. While some public TCRs were present in many individuals, most TCR sequences turned up only very rarely across donors. In a later genetic analysis, a missense DCLRE1C variant was associated with V-gene and J-gene trimming of TCR beta chains, and the association was replicated in an independent cohort. The only immune exposure information available for the cohort was CMV serostatus. According to a later analysis, parvovirus B19, influenza, CMV and Epstein-Barr virus appeared linked to several top co-occurrence clusters. According to a later analysis, TCR association rates differed among HLA loci, with DRB1 alleles showing the most associated TCRs and HLA-C alleles showing the fewest. A cluster of highly shared sequence variants was judged likely to be a technical artifact of the sequencing pipeline. Cytomegalovirus status was reported to be diagnosed by the classifier with high specificity and sensitivity in both the original and validation cohorts. Correlated functional status among segregating V segments might be attributable to linkage disequilibrium, but an unknown experimental factor could not be ruled out. Presence/absence analyses assumed roughly uniform sequencing depth across donors, an assumption that may not hold. Because the 87-base-pair reads could not distinguish some IMGT-functional V segments, including TRBV6-2 and TRBV6-3, those segments were excluded. Strong co-occurrence of HLA alleles, especially DR and DQ, made assigning TCR associations to individual alleles difficult. Compared with equally common non-associated chains, HLA-associated TCR beta chains in a later analysis were more clonally expanded and had lower generation probabilities. Because counts were too low, roughly 16 rarely observed V segments, including chromosome 9 orphons, were left out of the earlier analysis of 587 of the donors. Most CMV-associated TCR beta chains appeared to be HLA-restricted in a later analysis, and the HLA associations seemed to be driven largely by CMV exposure.

This receptor was taken from a man between 40 and 49 years old in good health and CMV-seronegative. The rearranged segments are TRBV28 and TRBJ2-7; the D gene is perhaps TRBD2, from 5 matching bases. Material: PBMCs. The DNA sequence is TGTGCCAGCACCTCGCCGGGTGGCGGGTTATACGAGCAGTACTTC. This codes for CASTSPGGGLYEQYF.